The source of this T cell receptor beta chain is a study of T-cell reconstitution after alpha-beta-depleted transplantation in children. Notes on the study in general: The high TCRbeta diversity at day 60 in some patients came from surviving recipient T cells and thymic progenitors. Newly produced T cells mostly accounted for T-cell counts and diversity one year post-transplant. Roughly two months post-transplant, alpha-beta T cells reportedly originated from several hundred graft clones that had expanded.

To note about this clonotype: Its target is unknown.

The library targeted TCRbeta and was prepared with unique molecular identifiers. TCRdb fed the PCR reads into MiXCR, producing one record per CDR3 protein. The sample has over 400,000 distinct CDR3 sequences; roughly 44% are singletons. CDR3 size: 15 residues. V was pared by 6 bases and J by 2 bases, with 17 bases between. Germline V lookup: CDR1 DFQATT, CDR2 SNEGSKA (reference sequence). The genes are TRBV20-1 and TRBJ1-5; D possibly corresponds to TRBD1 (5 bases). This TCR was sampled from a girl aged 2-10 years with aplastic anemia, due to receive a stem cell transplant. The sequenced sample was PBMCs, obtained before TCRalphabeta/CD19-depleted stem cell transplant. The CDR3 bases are TGCAGTGCCCTTGCAGGGTCAGACGGCAATCAGCCCCAGCATTTT. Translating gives CSALAGSDGNQPQHF.